The rows below give T cell receptor beta chains drawn from one sample of a study of cytomegalovirus exposure and HLA in healthy donors. Data came from immunoSEQ multiplex PCR; TCRdb stores just in-frame clones and leaves some out. The sample holds over 95,000 clones; around three quarters are singletons and the top ten take 11%. The sample consisted of PBMCs. These receptors were obtained from a middle-aged man in good health and CMV-seropositive. Each CDR3 is given with its conserved first and last residue. A D gene is named only where the DNA matches it firmly. Clone size is given for some rows only: seen once, a few or many times, or a class if the clone is expanded.

abundance,d_gene,j_gene,v_gene,CDR3aa,CDR3nt
.,.,TRBJ1-1,TRBV30,CAWSIRGGTEAFF,TGTGCCTGGAGTATTCGAGGTGGGACTGAAGCTTTCTTT
.,TRBD2,TRBJ2-7,TRBV7-2,CASSPRLAVYEQYF,TGTGCCAGCAGCCCCCGACTAGCCGTCTACGAGCAGTACTTC
.,.,TRBJ2-7,TRBV21-1,CASSKVATGDRVSYEQYF,TGTGCCAGCAGCAAAGTTGCCACCGGAGACAGGGTCTCCTACGAGCAGTACTTC
.,.,TRBJ1-2,TRBV15,CATSRDTGRQGPNYGYTF,TGTGCCACCAGCAGAGATACGGGGAGGCAGGGACCCAACTATGGCTACACCTTC
.,.,TRBJ2-5,TRBV7-2,CASSRQRETQYF,TGTGCCAGCAGCCGACAGAGGGAGACCCAGTACTTC
.,.,TRBJ2-7,TRBV6-6,CASSTLTGIGDYEQYF,TGTGCCAGCAGTACCCTAACAGGGATAGGCGACTACGAGCAGTACTTC
.,.,TRBJ1-4,TRBV5-4,CASSFEGVGEKLFF,TGTGCCAGCAGCTTCGAGGGGGTTGGTGAAAAACTGTTTTTT
.,TRBD1,TRBJ1-2,TRBV28,CASSPGQVANYGYTF,TGTGCCAGCAGTCCGGGACAGGTAGCTAACTATGGCTACACCTTC
.,TRBD1,TRBJ1-4,TRBV7-9,CSSSLGQTGDDEKLFF,TGTTCCAGCAGCTTAGGACAAACAGGGGACGACGAAAAACTGTTTTTT
.,.,TRBJ2-1,TRBV5-1,CASSHRASSYNEQFF,TGCGCCAGCAGCCACAGGGCCAGCTCCTACAATGAGCAGTTCTTC
.,.,TRBJ2-5,TRBV5-1,CASSLGFGETQYF,TGCGCCAGCAGCTTGGGTTTCGGAGAGACCCAGTACTTC
.,TRBD1,TRBJ1-5,TRBV7-8,CASSFRDRMNQPQHF,TGTGCCAGCAGCTTCCGGGACAGGATGAATCAGCCCCAGCATTTT
few,.,TRBJ2-5,TRBV5-4,CASSVEQTQYF,TGTGCCAGCAGCGTCGAGCAGACCCAGTACTTC
.,.,TRBJ1-5,TRBV10-1,CASRETRYSNQPQHF,TGCGCCAGCAGGGAGACACGATATAGCAATCAGCCCCAGCATTTT
.,.,TRBJ2-7,TRBV27,CASSLIYGDSYEQYF,TGTGCCAGCAGTTTAATTTACGGGGACTCCTACGAGCAGTACTTC
.,TRBD1,TRBJ2-1,TRBV27,CASTPWGQGLYNEQFF,TGTGCCAGCACCCCTTGGGGACAGGGGCTCTACAATGAGCAGTTCTTC
.,.,TRBJ1-1,TRBV6-6,CASSAGATEAFF,TGTGCCAGCAGTGCGGGGGCCACTGAAGCTTTCTTT
.,TRBD1,TRBJ1-3,TRBV10-2,CASSEGTGLTGNTIYF,TGCGCCAGCAGTGAGGGGACAGGCCTAACTGGAAACACCATATATTTT
.,.,TRBJ2-7,TRBV7-9,CASRLGGGGYEQYF,TGTGCCAGCAGGTTAGGGGGAGGGGGCTACGAGCAGTACTTC
.,TRBD2,TRBJ2-7,TRBV28,CASSSRGEETYEQYF,TGTGCCAGCAGCTCACGGGGGGAGGAAACCTACGAGCAGTACTTC
few,.,TRBJ2-7,TRBV4-1,CASSQVRGGRYEQYF,TGCGCCAGCAGCCAAGTGAGAGGGGGTCGCTACGAGCAGTACTTC
.,.,TRBJ1-5,TRBV4-1,CASSQRDNSNQPQHF,TGCGCCAGCAGCCAACGGGACAATAGCAATCAGCCCCAGCATTTT
.,TRBD1,TRBJ1-6,TRBV4-1,CASSQPRQGDNSPLHF,TGCGCCAGCAGCCAACCACGACAGGGGGATAATTCACCCCTCCACTTT
.,.,TRBJ1-6,TRBV4-1,CASSQDPLLLSYNSPLHF,TGCGCCAGCAGCCAAGACCCGCTACTTCTCTCCTATAATTCACCCCTCCACTTT
.,.,TRBJ1-2,TRBV27,CASSITGTQLGGYTF,TGTGCCAGCAGTATAACCGGGACTCAGCTTGGGGGCTACACCTTC
.,.,TRBJ2-7,TRBV7-2,CASSLMRGAYYEQYF,TGTGCCAGCAGCTTAATGCGGGGTGCCTACTACGAGCAGTACTTC
.,.,TRBJ1-2,TRBV28,CASSLVARGRVHTF,TGTGCCAGCAGTTTAGTTGCCAGGGGAAGGGTCCACACCTTC
.,.,TRBJ1-5,TRBV6-1,CASSLGLGGNQPQHF,TGTGCCAGCAGTCTGGGGCTTGGGGGCAATCAGCCCCAGCATTTT
.,.,TRBJ2-6,TRBV4-3,CASSQVTGTGANVLTF,TGCGCCAGCAGCCAGGTTACAGGAACTGGGGCCAACGTCCTGACTTTC
.,.,TRBJ1-4,TRBV4-3,CASSPEGTTNEKLFF,TGCGCCAGCAGCCCCGAGGGCACAACTAATGAAAAACTGTTTTTT
.,.,TRBJ2-5,TRBV13,CASSVELQETQYF,TGTGCCAGCAGCGTGGAGTTACAAGAGACCCAGTACTTC
.,.,TRBJ1-2,TRBV29-1,CSVVRQYTNYGYTF,TGCAGCGTTGTGCGACAGTATACTAACTATGGCTACACCTTC
.,TRBD1,TRBJ1-5,TRBV9,CASSVTGGGNQPQHF,TGTGCCAGCAGCGTAACAGGGGGAGGGAATCAGCCCCAGCATTTT
.,.,TRBJ2-3,TRBV28,CASSSPGASGTDTQYF,TGTGCCAGCAGTTCCCCGGGTGCGAGTGGAACAGATACGCAGTATTTT
.,TRBD2,TRBJ2-3,TRBV5-4,CASSPGLVVADTQYF,TGTGCCAGCAGCCCGGGACTAGTCGTCGCAGATACGCAGTATTTT
.,TRBD2,TRBJ2-7,TRBV11-2,CASSPGGGTADEQYF,TGTGCCAGCAGCCCTGGGGGGGGTACCGCCGACGAGCAGTACTTC
.,.,TRBJ1-2,TRBV16,CASSPFGSANYGYTF,TGTGCCAGCAGCCCATTTGGCTCAGCTAACTATGGCTACACCTTC
.,TRBD1,TRBJ2-5,TRBV19,CASSIRVVTGRGETQYF,TGTGCCAGTAGTATAAGGGTGGTGACAGGGCGAGGAGAGACCCAGTACTTC
few,TRBD1,TRBJ2-2,TRBV2,CAKQGAGTGELFF,TGTGCCAAACAGGGGGCCGGAACCGGGGAGCTGTTTTTT